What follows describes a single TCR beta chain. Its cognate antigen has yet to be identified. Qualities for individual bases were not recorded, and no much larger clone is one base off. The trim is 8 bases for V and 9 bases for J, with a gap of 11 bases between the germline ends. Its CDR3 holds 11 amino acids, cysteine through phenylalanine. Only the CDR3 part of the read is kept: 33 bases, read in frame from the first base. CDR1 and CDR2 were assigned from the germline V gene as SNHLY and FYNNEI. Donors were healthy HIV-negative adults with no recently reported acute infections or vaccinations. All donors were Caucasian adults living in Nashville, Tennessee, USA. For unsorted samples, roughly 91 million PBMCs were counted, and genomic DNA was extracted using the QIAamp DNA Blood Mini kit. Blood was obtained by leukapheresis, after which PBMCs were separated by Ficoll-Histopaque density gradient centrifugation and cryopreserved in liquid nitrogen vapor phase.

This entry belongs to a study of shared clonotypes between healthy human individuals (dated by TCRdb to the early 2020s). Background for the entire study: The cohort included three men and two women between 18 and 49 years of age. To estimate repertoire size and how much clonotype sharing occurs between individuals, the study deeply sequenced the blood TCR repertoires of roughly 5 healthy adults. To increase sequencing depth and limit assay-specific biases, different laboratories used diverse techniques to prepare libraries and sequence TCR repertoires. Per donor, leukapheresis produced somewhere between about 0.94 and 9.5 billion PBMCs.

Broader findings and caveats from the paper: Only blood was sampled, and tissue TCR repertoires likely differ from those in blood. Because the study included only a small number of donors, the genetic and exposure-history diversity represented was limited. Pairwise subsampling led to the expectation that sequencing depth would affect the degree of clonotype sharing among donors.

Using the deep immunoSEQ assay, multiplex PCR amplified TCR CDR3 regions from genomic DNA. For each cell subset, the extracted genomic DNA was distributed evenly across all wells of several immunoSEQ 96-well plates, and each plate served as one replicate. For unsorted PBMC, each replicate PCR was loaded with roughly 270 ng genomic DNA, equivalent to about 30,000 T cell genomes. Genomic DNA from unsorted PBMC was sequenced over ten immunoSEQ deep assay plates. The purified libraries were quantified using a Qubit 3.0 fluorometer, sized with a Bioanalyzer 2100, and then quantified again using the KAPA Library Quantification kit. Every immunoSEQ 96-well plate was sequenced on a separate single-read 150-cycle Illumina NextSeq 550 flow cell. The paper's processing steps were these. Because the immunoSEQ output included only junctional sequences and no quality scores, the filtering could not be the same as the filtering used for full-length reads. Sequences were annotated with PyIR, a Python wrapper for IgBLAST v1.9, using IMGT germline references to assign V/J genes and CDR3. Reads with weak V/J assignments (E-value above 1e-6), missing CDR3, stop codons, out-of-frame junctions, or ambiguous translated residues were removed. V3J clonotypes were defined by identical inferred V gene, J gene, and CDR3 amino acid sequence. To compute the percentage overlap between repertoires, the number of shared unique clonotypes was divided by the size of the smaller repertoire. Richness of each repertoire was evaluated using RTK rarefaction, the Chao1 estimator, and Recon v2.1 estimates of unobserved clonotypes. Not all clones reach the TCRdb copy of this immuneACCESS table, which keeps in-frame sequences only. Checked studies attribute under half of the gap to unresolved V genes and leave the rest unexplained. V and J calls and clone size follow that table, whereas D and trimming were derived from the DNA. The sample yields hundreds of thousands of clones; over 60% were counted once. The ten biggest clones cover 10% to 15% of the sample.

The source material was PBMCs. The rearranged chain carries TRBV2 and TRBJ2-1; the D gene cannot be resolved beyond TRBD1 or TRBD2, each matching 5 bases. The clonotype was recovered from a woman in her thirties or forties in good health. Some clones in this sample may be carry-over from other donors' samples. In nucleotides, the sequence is TGTGCCAGCGTCGGGGCGGTTGAGCAGTTCTTC. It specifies CASVGAVEQFF.